This entry features one T cell receptor (beta chain) sequence. Antigen unknown. This specimen belongs to a study of human T cells and chemical hapten exposure. Stated time point: pre-sensitization, week 0. Treatment defined: therapeutic diphenylcyclopropenone sensitization with weekly scalp DPC. Study-wide results and limits: It should be noted that donors had alopecia, so their immune response may differ from healthy people's.

Original analysis: Around 97,000 TCRs per sample was the median, with a range of about 20,000 to 750,000. In TCRdb, the RACE reads were re-called with MiXCR into one record per CDR3 protein. V and J calls and clone size were set by TCRdb, not the authors. The sample yields around 300,000 distinct CDR3 sequences, around 7% seen once. Trimming shortened V by 8 bases and J by 1 base, and 3 bases separated the two germline ends. Germline CDR1 is MNHEY and CDR2 is SVGEGT. CDR3 length equals 12 residues. The V call is TRBV6-2 or TRBV6-3, the J call TRBJ2-6, with D hard to call. This TCR was recovered from a man between 18 and 35 years old with alopecia areata. Some clones in this sample may be carry-over from other donors' samples. The sample here was whole blood, taken in connection with sensitization to the hapten diphenylcyclopropenone (DPC). The CDR3 reads CASGSGANVLTF. As DNA, the CDR3 is TGTGCCAGCGGATCTGGGGCCAACGTCCTGACTTTC.